These 21 T cell receptor beta chains were sequenced from one sample in a study of OX40 agonist ivuxolimab in advanced cancers. Method: immunoSEQ multiplex PCR; TCRdb's copy keeps in-frame clones and lacks some. This table has 60,000 or so clones, around four fifths appearing once. This specimen consisted of CD4+ or CD8+ T cells sorted from blood, obtained in a trial of the OX40 agonist ivuxolimab. Receptors originate from an adult with an advanced solid tumor such as melanoma, head and neck, liver or kidney cancer.

This chain joins TRBV11-2 and TRBJ1-2; D remains ambiguous. Germline V CDR1 and CDR2: SGHAT, FQNNGV. The CDR3 covers 14 residues. V lost 1 base to trimming and J lost 4 bases, with 10 bases between them. This CDR3 is CASSLAGFSYGYTF. As DNA, the CDR3 is TGTGCCAGCAGCTTAGCTGGGTTCAGCTATGGCTACACCTTC.

V usage is TRBV5-1 and J usage is TRBJ1-1; D remains unclear. The ends were cut back, 0 bases at V and 0 bases at J, with 9 bases in the middle. Germline V CDR1 and CDR2: SGHRS, YFSETQ. CDR3 length: 15 amino acids. CDR3 in DNA: TGCGCCAGCAGCTTGGAGGGATACATGAACACTGAAGCTTTCTTT. Translating gives CASSLEGYMNTEAFF.

This clone was observed a single time. This sequence joins TRBV6-1 and TRBJ2-1, with 7 bases that match TRBD1. The CDR3 consists of 15 residues. V dropped 5 bases and J dropped 3; count of bases not matched to a gene: 7. Germline V lookup: CDR1 MNHNS, CDR2 SASEGT. CDR3 bases: TGTGCCAGCAGTTTAGGACAGGATGGCTACAATGAGCAGTTCTTC. Encoded protein: CASSLGQDGYNEQFF.

V gene TRBV19 combines with J gene TRBJ2-7; 10 bases map to TRBD1. CDR1 LNHDA and CDR2 SQIVND come from the germline V gene (reference sequence). The V gene end was trimmed by 5 bases and the J gene end by 3 bases; junction bases not matched to a gene: 7. The CDR3 consists of 15 residues. This chain's CDR3 is CASSPRQGANYEQYF. CDR3 in DNA: TGTGCCAGTAGTCCCCGACAGGGGGCGAACTACGAGCAGTACTTC.

The gene calls are TRBV5-1 and TRBJ2-7; 9 positions match TRBD1. The CDR3 spans 16 residues. Unmatched junction bases numbered 11, after V lost 3 bases and J lost 4 bases. Germline loops: CDR1 SGHRS, CDR2 YFSETQ. The chain's CDR3 is CASSSAGTGLMYEQYF. The DNA for the CDR3 is TGCGCCAGCAGCTCGGCCGGGACAGGGCTTATGTACGAGCAGTACTTC.

V usage is TRBV6-5 and J usage is TRBJ1-5, with D possibly being TRBD1 (6 bases). Germline CDR1 and CDR2: MNHEY and SVGAGI. V lost 4 bases and J 0 bases, leaving 13 bases between the germline ends. The CDR3 loop spans 16 amino acids. The CDR3 spells CASSSIWTDSNQPQHF. The CDR3, as DNA: TGTGCCAGCAGTTCGATCTGGACAGATAGCAATCAGCCCCAGCATTTT.

This chain uses TRBV28 with TRBJ1-2, with D perhaps TRBD1 (5 bases). Trimming removed 2 bases from V and 2 bases from J, with 9 bases in between. The CDR3 consists of 14 residues. Germline V gene lookup returns CDR1 MDHEN and CDR2 SYDVKM. The CDR3 bases are TGTGCCAGCAGTTTAGAACAGGCAAACTATGGCTACACCTTC. It is translated as CASSLEQANYGYTF.

This rearrangement joins TRBV29-1 to TRBJ2-3, with D perhaps matching TRBD1 (6 bases). V lost 2 bases, J lost 1 base, and 13 bases lay in between. The germline V gene has CDR1 SQVTM and CDR2 ANQGSEA. This CDR3 region has 15 residues. CDR3 sequence: CSVEKSGDRTDTQYF. In DNA form, the CDR3 reads TGCAGCGTTGAAAAGTCAGGGGACCGCACAGATACGCAGTATTTT.

The rearrangement links TRBV19 to TRBJ2-7, with D unclear. The CDR3 length is 13 residues. From germline, CDR1 is LNHDA and CDR2 SQIVND (reference sequence). With 5 bases removed from V and 3 bases from J, the gap between germline ends came to 11 bases. The CDR3 DNA sequence: TGTGCCAGTAGTGATACAGTCCTCTACGAGCAGTACTTC. Translation: CASSDTVLYEQYF.

The CDR3 DNA reads TGTGCCAGCACCCCTGGACGGGATACGCAGTATTTT. The encoded protein is CASTPGRDTQYF. V is TRBV28 and J is TRBJ2-3; D remains ambiguous. Trimming removed 7 bases from V and 6 bases from J, with 11 bases in between. Germline V gene lookup returns CDR1 MDHEN and CDR2 SYDVKM. The CDR3 consists of 12 residues.

The J gene is TRBJ2-7, the V gene TRBV6-5, with D hard to call. Trimming shortened V by 8 bases and J by 3 bases, and 5 bases separated the two germline ends. Germline lookup yields CDR1 MNHEY and CDR2 SVGAGI. The CDR3 length is 10 residues. CDR3 in DNA: TGTGCCAGCGGCCTCTACGAGCAGTACTTC. Amino acids: CASGLYEQYF.

The DNA for the CDR3 is TGTGCCAGCAGTATCGGACAGGGCGGTACTGGAAACACCATATATTTT. Its translation is CASSIGQGGTGNTIYF. The chain has TRBV2 and TRBJ1-3; TRBD1 aligns across 8 bases. The CDR3 length is 16 residues. Per the germline V gene, CDR1 is SNHLY and CDR2 is FYNNEI. V shed 5 bases, J shed 2 bases, and the junction held 8 bases outside the gene matches.

This rearrangement joins TRBV5-1 to TRBJ2-1; D remains ambiguous. The CDR3 covers 14 residues. The V end lost 2 bases, the J end lost 3 bases, and 9 bases lay between the germline ends. The germline V gene encodes CDR1 SGHRS and CDR2 YFSETQ. The CDR3 coding sequence is TGCGCCAGCAGCTTTCTTAACAGCTACAATGAGCAGTTCTTC. Translating gives CASSFLNSYNEQFF.

By sample fraction, this clone is medium-sized (0.01 to 0.1%). This chain joins TRBV28 and TRBJ1-1, with 8 bases matching TRBD1. The CDR3 sequence is 13 residues long. The germline gives CDR1 MDHEN, CDR2 SYDVKM. V gave up 5 bases and J gave up 10 bases; unmatched junction bases: 9. The CDR3 DNA sequence: TGTGCCAGCAGTCTAGGACAGGGCCGAATAGCTTTCTTT. Encoded protein: CASSLGQGRIAFF.

The gene calls are TRBV6-1 and TRBJ1-1; 8 positions agree with TRBD1. CDR3 length: 15 residues. Germline loops: CDR1 MNHNS, CDR2 SASEGT. The V gene end was trimmed by 3 bases and the J gene end by 4 bases; junction bases not matched to a gene: 7. CDR3 in amino acids: CASSEGRGLGTEAFF. The CDR3 region has the DNA TGTGCCAGCAGTGAGGGCAGGGGGCTCGGCACTGAAGCTTTCTTT.

V gene TRBV28 combines with J gene TRBJ2-5; D gene ambiguous. The CDR3 loop spans 13 amino acids. Germline CDR1 MDHEN, CDR2 SYDVKM. V lost 2 bases to trimming and J lost 5 bases, with 9 bases between them. This CDR3 is CASSLVAYETQYF. The CDR3, as DNA: TGTGCCAGCAGTTTAGTAGCATACGAGACCCAGTACTTC.

The V gene is TRBV28, the J gene TRBJ2-5; tentatively, D is TRBD2 (6 bases). Germline V CDR1 and CDR2: MDHEN, SYDVKM. The CDR3 runs to 14 residues. Trimming shortened V by 5 bases and J by 4 bases, and 14 bases separated the two germline ends. CDR3 amino acids: CASSGGTDRETQYF. The CDR3 coding sequence is TGTGCCAGCAGTGGGGGGACGGATCGAGAGACCCAGTACTTC. Together with reference TRBV28 and TRBJ2-5, the CDR3 gives the full variable domain: DVKVTQSSRYLVKRTGEKVFLECVQDMDHENMFWYRQDPGLGLRLIYFSYDVKMKEKGDIPEGYSVSREKKERFSLILESASTNQTSMYLCASSGGTDRETQYFGPGTRLLVL.

This clone has a single count. The chain employs TRBV28 and TRBJ2-5, with D possibly matching TRBD2 (5 bases). The CDR3 consists of 14 residues. With 6 bases removed from V and 4 bases from J, the gap between germline ends came to 15 bases. From germline, CDR1 is MDHEN and CDR2 SYDVKM. In nucleotides, the CDR3 is TGTGCCAGCAGCCTGACGACGGGGTTAGAGACCCAGTACTTC. Translated, it gives CASSLTTGLETQYF.

V usage is TRBV9 and J usage is TRBJ2-7; D might be TRBD2 (7 bases). The germline V gene encodes CDR1 SGDLS and CDR2 YYNGEE. CDR3 length equals 15 residues. V was pared by 4 bases and J by 2 bases, with 16 bases between. The DNA of the CDR3 is TGTGCCAGCAGCCCAGGGAGGGGGGCCACCTACGAGCAGTACTTC. It codes for CASSPGRGATYEQYF.

The V gene is TRBV2, the J gene TRBJ1-6; D unresolved. The CDR3 has 14 residues. Germline V gives CDR1 SNHLY, CDR2 FYNNEI. Trimming cost V 5 bases and J 4 bases, with 9 bases left between them. The CDR3 bases are TGTGCCAGCAGTTGGGCAGATTATAATTCACCCCTCCACTTT. Protein sequence: CASSWADYNSPLHF.

Note on this clone: One junction end disagrees with the germline gene, perhaps due to a read error. The chain recombines TRBV7-9 with TRBJ2-5, with unresolved D. The CDR3 is 15 amino acids. Germline V gene data show CDR1 as SEHNR and CDR2 as FQNEAQ (reference sequence). The CDR3 DNA sequence: TGTGCCGGCAGCCCCCCGGTAAGGTTGGGGGAGACCCAGTACTTC. Amino acid sequence: CAGSPPVRLGETQYF.